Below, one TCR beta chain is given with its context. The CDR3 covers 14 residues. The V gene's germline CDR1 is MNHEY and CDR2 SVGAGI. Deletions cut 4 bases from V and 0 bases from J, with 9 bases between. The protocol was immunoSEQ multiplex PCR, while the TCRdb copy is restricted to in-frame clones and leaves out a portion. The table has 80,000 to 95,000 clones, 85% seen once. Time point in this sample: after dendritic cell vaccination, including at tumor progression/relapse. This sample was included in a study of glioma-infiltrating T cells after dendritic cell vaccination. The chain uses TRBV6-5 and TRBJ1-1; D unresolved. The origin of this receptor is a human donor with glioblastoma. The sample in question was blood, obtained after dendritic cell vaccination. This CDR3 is CASSSLSVNTEAFF. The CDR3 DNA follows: TGTGCCAGCAGTTCCCTTTCCGTGAACACTGAAGCTTTCTTT.